This TCR beta chain was identified in a study of Ad26.COV2.S vaccination and SARS-CoV-2 variants. General study results and limits: Placebo recipients showed lower spike-specific TCR breadth than vaccinees.

Here immunoSEQ multiplex PCR was the method, and the copy in TCRdb shows in-frame clones only, minus some. The table records over 110,000 clones, just over 85% of them present only once. This clone has a single count. What it binds is not known. Germline loops: CDR1 SNHLY, CDR2 FYNNEI. This CDR3 spans 14 amino acids. V lost 8 bases, J lost 8 bases, and 11 bases stayed unmatched. Specimen: peripheral blood, collected after recovery from COVID-19. The receptor was isolated from a human donor who had recovered from COVID-19. The J gene is TRBJ1-1, the V gene TRBV2; 10 nucleotides match TRBD1. The CDR3 nucleotides read TGTGCCAGCGCTCGACAGGGGGCCCCGTGGGAAGCTTTCTTT. Residues: CASARQGAPWEAFF. Using reference TRBV2 and TRBJ1-1 for the parts outside the CDR3, the full variable domain is EPEVTQTPSHQVTQMGQEVILRCVPISNHLYFYWYRQILGQKVEFLVSFYNNEISEKSEIFDDQFSVERPDGSNFTLKIRSTKLEDSAMYFCASARQGAPWEAFFGQGTRLTVV.